This TCR beta chain was found in a study of T cell responses to AZD1222 COVID-19 vaccine. The CDR3 length is 11 residues. CDR1 and CDR2 from the germline V gene are DFQATT and SNEGSKA (reference sequence). V lost 2 bases and J 7 bases, leaving 9 bases between the germline ends. TCRdb keeps only in-frame clones here, not all; method: immunoSEQ multiplex PCR. The table records 140,000 to 150,000 clones, 90% to 95% of them present only once. The input for sequencing was peripheral blood, taken on day 0 of AZD1222 vaccination. This chain uses TRBV20-1 with TRBJ2-7, with D tentatively TRBD2 (5 bases). The clonotype comes from an adult in good health. The CDR3 loop reads CSARLGKEQYF. The CDR3 DNA sequence: TGCAGTGCTAGACTCGGGAAGGAGCAGTACTTC.